The clone carrying this T cell receptor (beta chain) was detected a few times. TCRdb reprocessed the RT-PCR reads with MiXCR, giving one entry per CDR3 protein. The data show fewer than 800,000 distinct CDR3 sequences, approximately 15% seen once. These data originate in a study of response to subunit inactivated influenza vaccine. V lost 5 bases, J lost 3 bases, and 12 bases stayed unmatched. Germline V CDR1 and CDR2: MNHEY, SMNVEV (reference sequence). The CDR3 is 17 amino acids. This sequence originates from a man aged 45 to 65 who received an inactivated influenza vaccine. This sample comprised PBMCs from blood, obtained roughly 12 days after vaccination. The chain recombines TRBV27 with TRBJ2-1, with 8 nucleotides matching TRBD2. CDR3 nucleotide sequence: TGTGCCAGCAGTCCCTTCTCCAGCGGGAGTCTCTACAATGAGCAGTTCTTC. Translation: CASSPFSSGSLYNEQFF.